This TCR beta chain was found in a study of cytomegalovirus exposure and HLA in healthy donors. Germline loops: CDR1 MGHRA, CDR2 YSYEKL. V lost 0 bases, J lost 5 bases, and 14 bases lay in between. This CDR3 spans 15 amino acids. PCR employed 60 Vbeta and 13 Jbeta primers. Some clones are missing from TCRdb's copy, which holds only in-frame ones; the method was immunoSEQ multiplex PCR. There are about 43,000 clones in the sample; 55% to 75% occur only once, and about 11% lies in the top ten. The sequence came from a man in his sixties in good health and CMV-seropositive. The sample taken for sequencing was PBMCs. The chain couples TRBV4-1 to TRBJ2-7, with D hard to call. CDR3 DNA sequence: TGCGCCAGCAGCCAAGATCTCGATTTGCGGAACGAGCAGTACTTC. Translating it yields CASSQDLDLRNEQYF.